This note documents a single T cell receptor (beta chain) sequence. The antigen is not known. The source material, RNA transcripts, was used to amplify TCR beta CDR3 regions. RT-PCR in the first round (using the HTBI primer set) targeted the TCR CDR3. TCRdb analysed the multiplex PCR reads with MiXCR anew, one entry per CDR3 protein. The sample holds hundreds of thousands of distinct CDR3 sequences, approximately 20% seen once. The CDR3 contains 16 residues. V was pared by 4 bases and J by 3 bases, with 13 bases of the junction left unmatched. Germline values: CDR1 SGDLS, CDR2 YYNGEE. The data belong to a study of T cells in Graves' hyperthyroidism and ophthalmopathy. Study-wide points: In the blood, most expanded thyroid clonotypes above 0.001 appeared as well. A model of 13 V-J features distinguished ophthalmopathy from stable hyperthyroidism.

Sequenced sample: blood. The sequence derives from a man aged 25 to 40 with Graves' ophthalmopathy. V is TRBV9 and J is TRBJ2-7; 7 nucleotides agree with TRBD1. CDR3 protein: CASSPQDRIELYEQYF. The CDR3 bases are TGTGCCAGCAGCCCACAGGACAGGATCGAGCTCTACGAGCAGTACTTC.